This TCR beta chain originates from a study of memory CD4+ T cells and cytomegalovirus serostatus. General study findings and limits: The CMV-associated TCR signature appears largely within the CD4+ memory repertoire. CD4+ memory repertoires contained about two fifths of the 164 reported CMV TCRbeta sequences. Median bootstrapped AUC for CMV status was just under 0.97 originally, 0.85 to 0.92 US-trained.

The sort gate was single viable CD3+CD4+CD8-CD45RO+ cells for memory CD4+ T cells. A note on this clone: Antigen unknown.

This CDR3 spans 14 amino acids. Germline lookup yields CDR1 SGHTA and CDR2 FQGNSA. Between the trimmed V and J ends, which lost 2 bases and 4 bases, there was a span of 9 bases. Using immunoSEQ multiplex PCR, the repertoire was profiled, and TCRdb retains in-frame clones only, with some absent. The sample contains some 48,000 clones, around 80% of which appear only once. The material sequenced was memory CD4+ T cells from blood. V usage is TRBV7-2 and J usage is TRBJ1-5; D is unresolved. This clonotype originated in an adult in good health and CMV-seronegative. CDR3 coding DNA: TGTGCCAGCAGCTTATGGGCCGCAAATCAGCCCCAGCATTTT. Translating gives CASSLWAANQPQHF. Full variable domain (remainder filled in from reference TRBV7-2 and TRBJ1-5): GAGVSQSPSNKVTEKGKDVELRCDPISGHTALYWYRQSLGQGLEFLIYFQGNSAPDKSGLPSDRFSAERTGGSVSTLTIQRTQQEDSAVYLCASSLWAANQPQHFGDGTRLSIL.